This T cell receptor (beta chain) is drawn from a study of cytomegalovirus exposure and HLA in healthy donors. Overall study results and limits: Sequencing probably produced one cluster of sequence variants that were highly shared. As a later analysis showed, a missense DCLRE1C variant was linked to trimming of TCR beta V- and J-genes. TCR beta chains associated with HLA were, in a later analysis, more clonally expanded than equally common others.

In regard to this clone: Antigen: not known.

The primer mix had 60 Vbeta and 13 Jbeta primers. The authors' processing: Some 11 million shared chains were among the 65 million to 85 million unique TCR beta chains that a later analysis counted. The repertoire was sequenced with immunoSEQ multiplex PCR; TCRdb's copy has only in-frame clones and lacks some. The V and J calls and clone size come from that table; D and trimming were worked out from the DNA. The sample lists about 150,000 clones; 70% to 80% were seen once. The CDR3 length is 16 residues. Germline CDR1 is SGHAT and CDR2 is FQNNGV. Deletions cut 5 bases from V and 4 bases from J, with 20 bases between.

This chain joins TRBV11-2 and TRBJ1-2; the D gene is possibly TRBD1 (6 bases). The source is a man aged 35 to 55 in good health and CMV-seronegative. The sample was PBMCs. The CDR3 bases are TGTGCCAGCAGCCCCCTCACAGGGAGAACAGTCTATGGCTACACCTTC. Its translation: CASSPLTGRTVYGYTF.